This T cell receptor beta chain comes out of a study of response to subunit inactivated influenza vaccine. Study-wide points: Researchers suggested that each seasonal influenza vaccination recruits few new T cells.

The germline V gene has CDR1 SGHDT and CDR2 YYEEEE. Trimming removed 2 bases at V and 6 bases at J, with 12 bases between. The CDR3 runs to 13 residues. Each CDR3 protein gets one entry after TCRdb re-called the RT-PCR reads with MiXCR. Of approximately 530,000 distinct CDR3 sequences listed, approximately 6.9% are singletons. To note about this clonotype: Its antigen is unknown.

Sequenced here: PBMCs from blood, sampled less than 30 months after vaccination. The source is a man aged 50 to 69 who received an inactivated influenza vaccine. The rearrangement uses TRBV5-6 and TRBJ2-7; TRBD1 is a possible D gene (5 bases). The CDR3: CASSFARGREQYF. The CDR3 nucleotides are TGTGCCAGCAGCTTCGCAAGGGGCCGCGAGCAGTACTTC.